A single sample gave rise to the 20 T cell receptor beta chains below, sequenced in a study of blood T cell repertoires in COVID-19. Assay used: immunoSEQ multiplex PCR; TCRdb lists only in-frame clones, some missing. There are 490,000 or so clones in the sample; approximately 90% occur only once, and 6.5% to 9.5% lies in the top ten. What was sequenced was PBMCs or T cells enriched from blood (not recorded which). All receptors derive from a woman aged 60 to 75 who had recovered from COVID-19.

The rearrangement links TRBV3-1 (or the pseudogene TRBV3-2) to TRBJ1-2; D might be TRBD1 (5 bases). The germline V gene encodes CDR1 LGHDT and CDR2 YNNKEL (reference sequence). The CDR3 has 15 amino acids. V was pared by 4 bases and J by 3 bases, with 15 bases between. The CDR3 is CASSRGVPGDYGYTF. DNA of the CDR3: TGTGCCAGCAGCCGCGGGGTCCCGGGGGACTATGGCTACACCTTC.

The chain links TRBV5-1 to TRBJ2-5; no clear D gene. The CDR3 runs 14 residues. Trimming took 0 bases from V and 1 from J, leaving 7 bases between them. CDR1 SGHRS and CDR2 YFSETQ come from the germline V gene. CDR3 region: CASSLDDTQETQYF. CDR3 nucleotides: TGCGCCAGCAGCTTGGATGACACCCAAGAGACCCAGTACTTC.

V gene TRBV6-5 combines with J gene TRBJ1-1, with D maybe TRBD1 (6 bases). CDR1 and CDR2 from the germline V gene are MNHEY and SVGAGI. The CDR3 is made up of 15 amino acids. Trimming removed 6 bases from V and 0 bases from J, with 14 bases in between. In DNA, the CDR3 is TGTGCCAGCAGCTTCCAGGGGCTGGTGAACACTGAAGCTTTCTTT. The encoded protein is CASSFQGLVNTEAFF.

This clone showed up just once. This chain links TRBV18 with TRBJ1-1; TRBD1 agrees at 9 bases. The germline V gene encodes CDR1 KGHSH and CDR2 LQKENI. CDR3 length: 16 residues. Germline trimming cut 3 bases from V and 1 base from J; bases unmatched to any gene: 6. The CDR3 region is CASSPRTGESNTEAFF. CDR3 DNA sequence: TGTGCCAGCTCACCCCGGACAGGGGAGTCGAACACTGAAGCTTTCTTT.

This chain joins TRBV18 and TRBJ1-1; 8 bases line up with TRBD1. The trim removed 0 bases at V and 3 bases at J, leaving 9 bases unmatched. In germline, CDR1 is KGHSH, CDR2 LQKENI. The length of the CDR3 is 17 residues. The CDR3 sequence is CASSPPKDRVGYTEAFF. CDR3 nucleotide sequence: TGTGCCAGCTCACCACCGAAGGACAGGGTGGGGTACACTGAAGCTTTCTTT. Full variable domain (missing parts from reference TRBV18 and TRBJ1-1): NAGVMQNPRHLVRRRGQEARLRCSPMKGHSHVYWYRQLPEEGLKFMVYLQKENIIDESGMPKERFSAEFPKEGPSILRIQQVVRGDSAAYFCASSPPKDRVGYTEAFFGQGTRLTVV.

Only a few counts were recorded for this clone. The chain carries TRBV11-3 and TRBJ2-7; weak D call: TRBD2 (6 bases). V lost 2 bases and J lost 10, with 15 bases in between. This CDR3 region has 13 residues. Per germline, CDR1 SGHNT and CDR2 YENEEA. CDR3 amino acids: CASSLTTSLAQYF. The CDR3 DNA sequence: TGTGCCAGCAGCTTAACTACTAGCCTCGCACAGTACTTC.

The chain is built from TRBV7-9 and TRBJ2-7; D might be TRBD2 (6 bases). CDR1 is SEHNR and CDR2 is FQNEAQ in the germline V gene (reference sequence). The germline V and J ends were trimmed by 4 bases and 5 bases, with 6 bases remaining between them. This CDR3 comprises 11 residues. CDR3 protein: CASSWGDEQYF. In DNA form, the CDR3 reads TGTGCCAGCAGCTGGGGGGACGAGCAGTACTTC.

The chain combines TRBV6-4 with TRBJ2-7; 10 bases map to TRBD1. Germline V gives CDR1 MRHNA, CDR2 SNTAGT. CDR3 size: 15 residues. J lost 4 bases, V lost 6 bases, and 9 bases had no gene match. CDR3: CASRTGGEGLYEQYV. The DNA of the CDR3 is TGTGCCAGCAGGACAGGGGGCGAAGGTCTGTACGAGCAGTACGTC.

This clone has only a few counts. The chain employs TRBV5-1 and TRBJ1-6; the match to TRBD1 covers 8 bases. Trimming removed 4 bases from V and 5 bases from J; junction bases left unmatched: 5. Germline V CDR1 and CDR2: SGHRS, YFSETQ. This CDR3 comprises 15 residues. This CDR3 is CASSPQDRDNSPLHF. For the CDR3, the DNA is TGCGCCAGCAGCCCTCAGGACAGGGATAATTCACCCCTCCACTTT.

Remarks on this clone: The junction departs from the called germline gene at one end, perhaps through a read error. The rearrangement joins TRBV19 to TRBJ1-1; D unclear. The CDR3 has 15 amino acids. Germline V lookup: CDR1 LNHDA, CDR2 SQIVND (reference sequence). CDR3 nucleotide sequence: TGTGCCAGTAGTATAGAGAATACTTACCGGGCTAAACGCGGGTTT. Its protein product is CASSIENTYRAKRGF. The full variable domain, in which reference TRBV19 and TRBJ1-1 provide the parts outside the CDR3, is DGGITQSPKYLFRKEGQNVTLSCEQNLNHDAMYWYRQDPGQGLRLIYYSQIVNDFQKGDIAEGYSVSREKKESFPLTVTSAQKNPTAFYLCASSIENTYRAKRGFGQGTRLTVV.

This chain joins TRBV2 and TRBJ1-5; D not resolved. The germline V gene has CDR1 SNHLY and CDR2 FYNNEI. V lost 2 bases and J 0 bases, leaving 8 bases between the germline ends. The CDR3 length is 15 residues. This CDR3 reads CASSEHTRSNQPQHF. The CDR3 nucleotides are TGTGCCAGCAGTGAACACACACGTAGCAATCAGCCCCAGCATTTT.

The gene calls are TRBV30 and TRBJ2-3; D is possibly TRBD1 (7 bases). This CDR3 contains 13 residues. The V gene's germline CDR1 is GTSNPN and CDR2 SVGIG (reference sequence). V lost 2 bases and J lost 6, with 12 bases in between. In DNA form, the CDR3 reads TGTGCCTGGAGTCACAGGGGAGGTGATACGCAGTATTTT. Protein product: CAWSHRGGDTQYF.

The gene calls are TRBV11-2 and TRBJ1-2; D not resolved. The CDR3 totals 12 residues. V was pared by 1 base and J by 6 bases, with 6 bases between. Germline loops: CDR1 SGHAT, CDR2 FQNNGV. CDR3 coding DNA: TGTGCCAGCAGCTTAGCGAGGCATGGCTACACCTTC. Its protein is CASSLARHGYTF. Variable domain in full (rest from reference TRBV11-2 and TRBJ1-2): EAGVAQSPRYKIIEKRQSVAFWCNPISGHATLYWYQQILGQGPKLLIQFQNNGVVDDSQLPKDRFSAERLKGVDSTLKIQPAKLEDSAVYLCASSLARHGYTFGSGTRLTVV.

The chain has TRBV5-4 and TRBJ2-2; 14 nucleotides line up with TRBD2. The trim removed 4 bases at V and 6 bases at J, leaving 11 bases unmatched. The CDR3 consists of 18 residues. In germline, CDR1 is SGHNT, CDR2 YYREEE (reference sequence). CDR3 sequence: CASSHRTSGGPEAGELFF. The CDR3 bases are TGTGCCAGCAGCCACCGGACTAGCGGGGGGCCTGAGGCCGGGGAGCTGTTTTTT.

The J gene is TRBJ1-3, the V gene TRBV28, with 9 bases identical to TRBD1. CDR1 is MDHEN, CDR2 SYDVKM, per germline. The CDR3 consists of 18 residues. J gave up 5 bases and V 5 bases, and 16 bases lay outside the gene matches. The CDR3 is CASSGEGTGPVRRNTIYF. Here the CDR3 DNA reads TGTGCCAGCAGTGGAGAAGGGACAGGGCCGGTGAGAAGAAACACCATATATTTT.

The V call is TRBV24-1, the J call TRBJ1-4, with D tentatively TRBD1 (5 bases). The V gene lost 4 bases and the J gene lost 7 bases, with 18 bases spanning the gap. This CDR3 region has 16 residues. Per germline, CDR1 KGHDR and CDR2 SFDVKD. CDR3 loop: CATSEPSRGSGEKLFF. CDR3 sequence (DNA): TGTGCCACCAGTGAACCCAGCCGGGGGTCGGGTGAAAAACTGTTTTTT.

The rearrangement joins TRBV9 to TRBJ2-5; maybe TRBD2 (5 bases). The CDR3 has 13 residues. Trimming shortened V by 3 bases and J by 4 bases, and 10 bases separated the two germline ends. Germline V gene sequence: CDR1 SGDLS, CDR2 YYNGEE. CDR3 in amino acids: CASSDLGGETQYF. In DNA, the CDR3 is TGTGCCAGCAGCGATCTCGGAGGAGAGACCCAGTACTTC. Full variable domain (remainder filled in from reference TRBV9 and TRBJ2-5): DSGVTQTPKHLITATGQRVTLRCSPRSGDLSVYWYQQSLDQGLQFLIQYYNGEERAKGNILERFSAQQFPDLHSELNLSSLELGDSALYFCASSDLGGETQYFGPGTRLLVL.

CDR3 nucleotides: TGTGCCAGCGGCCCCACAGGGAGCAATCAGCCCCAGCATTTT. It codes for CASGPTGSNQPQHF. The chain employs TRBV6-5 and TRBJ1-5; D perhaps matches TRBD1 (6 bases). Germline assignment: CDR1 MNHEY and CDR2 SVGAGI. This CDR3 comprises 14 residues. Trimming took 8 bases from V and 1 from J, leaving 12 bases between them.

This chain joins TRBV7-2 and TRBJ2-7, with 8 bases identical to TRBD1. With 3 bases clipped from V and 3 bases from J, the junction kept 1 base outside the gene matches. The CDR3 is 13 amino acids. Germline V gives CDR1 SGHTA, CDR2 FQGNSA. CDR3 in DNA: TGTGCCAGCAGCTTCGGACAGGGCTACGAGCAGTACTTC. Amino acid sequence: CASSFGQGYEQYF.

This chain uses TRBV27 with TRBJ2-1; weak D call: TRBD1 (5 bases). V lost 7 bases and J lost 2, with 12 bases in between. There are 14 residues in the CDR3. Germline V gene sequence: CDR1 MNHEY, CDR2 SMNVEV (reference sequence). In DNA, the CDR3 is TGTGCCAGCACAACAGGTCGCCCCTACAATGAGCAGTTCTTC. Encoded protein: CASTTGRPYNEQFF.